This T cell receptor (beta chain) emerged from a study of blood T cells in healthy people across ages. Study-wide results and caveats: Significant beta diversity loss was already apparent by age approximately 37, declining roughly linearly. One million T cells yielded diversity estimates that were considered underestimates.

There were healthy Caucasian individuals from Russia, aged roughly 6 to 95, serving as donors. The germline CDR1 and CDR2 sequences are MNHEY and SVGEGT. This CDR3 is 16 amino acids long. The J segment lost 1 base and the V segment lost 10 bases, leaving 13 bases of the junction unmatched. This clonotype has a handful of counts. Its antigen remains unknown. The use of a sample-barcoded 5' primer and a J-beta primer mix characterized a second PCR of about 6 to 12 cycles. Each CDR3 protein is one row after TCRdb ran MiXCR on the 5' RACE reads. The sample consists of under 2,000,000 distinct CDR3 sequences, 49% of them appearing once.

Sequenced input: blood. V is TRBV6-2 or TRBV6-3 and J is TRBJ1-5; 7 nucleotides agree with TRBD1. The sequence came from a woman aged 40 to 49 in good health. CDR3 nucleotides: TGTGCCACCGCGCCCTGGCAGGGGGGGAGCAATCAGCCCCAGCATTTT. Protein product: CATAPWQGGSNQPQHF.